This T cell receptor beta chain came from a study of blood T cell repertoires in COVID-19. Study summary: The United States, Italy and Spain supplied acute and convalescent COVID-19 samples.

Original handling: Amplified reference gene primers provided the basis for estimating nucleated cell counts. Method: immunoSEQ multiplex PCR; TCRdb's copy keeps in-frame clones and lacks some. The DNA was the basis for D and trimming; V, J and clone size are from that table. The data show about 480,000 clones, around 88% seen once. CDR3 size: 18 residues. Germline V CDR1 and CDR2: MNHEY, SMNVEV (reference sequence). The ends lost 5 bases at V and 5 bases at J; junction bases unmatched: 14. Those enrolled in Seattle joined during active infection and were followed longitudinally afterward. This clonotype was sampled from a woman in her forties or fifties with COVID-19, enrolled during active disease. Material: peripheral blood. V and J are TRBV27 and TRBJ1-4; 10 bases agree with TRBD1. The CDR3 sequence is CASSPYVPGQGSNEKLFF. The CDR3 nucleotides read TGTGCCAGCAGTCCCTACGTCCCGGGACAGGGGTCAAATGAAAAACTGTTTTTT. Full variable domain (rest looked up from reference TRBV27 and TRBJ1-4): EAQVTQNPRYLITVTGKKLTVTCSQNMNHEYMSWYRQDPGLGLRQIYYSMNVEVTDKGDVPEGYKVSRKEKRNFPLILESPSPNQTSLYFCASSPYVPGQGSNEKLFFGSGTQLSVL.